This T cell receptor beta chain stems from a study of regulatory and conventional T cells in RAG deficiency. TCRdb's table, derived via immunoSEQ multiplex PCR, lists solely in-frame clones and lacks some. The sample has roughly 32,000 clones, about nine tenths seen once. V trimming: 2 bases; J trimming: 0 bases; junction bases outside the gene matches: 12. CDR1 and CDR2 from the germline V gene are MNHEY and SMNVEV (reference sequence). This CDR3 is 20 amino acids long. This sample also belongs to another study, concerning regulatory T cells. That source reports: The primer mix had 52 TRBV and 13 TRBJ primers.

The sample was CD8+ T cells sorted from blood. The chain recombines TRBV27 with TRBJ2-1, with 11 bases identical to TRBD2. The TCR sequence derives from a human donor in good health. CDR3 in DNA: TGTGCCAGCAGTTTACGTAGTAGCGGGGGGGTCCCCTCCTCCTACAATGAGCAGTTCTTC. Translated, it gives CASSLRSSGGVPSSYNEQFF.